These 8 T cell receptor beta chains originate from one sample sequenced in a study of response to subunit inactivated influenza vaccine. MiXCR, run by TCRdb on the RT-PCR reads, gives a single entry per CDR3 protein. The sample records hundreds of thousands of distinct CDR3 sequences, 9% to 15% being singletons. The specimen comprised non-naive T cells sorted from PBMCs, sampled 14 to 15 days before vaccination. These receptors were taken from a man over 45 who received an inactivated influenza vaccine.

The gene calls are TRBV24-1 and TRBJ2-3; 7 positions agree with TRBD1. Germline CDR1 KGHDR, CDR2 SFDVKD. The junction had 7 bases not matched to a gene; V was cut back by 4 bases and J by 1 base. This CDR3 is 16 amino acids long. CDR3 sequence: CATSEQGVLGTDTQYF. Here the CDR3 DNA reads TGTGCCACCAGTGAGCAGGGGGTTCTGGGCACAGATACGCAGTATTTT.

The sample holds a few counts of this clonotype. This chain joins TRBV7-3 and TRBJ2-1; 11 nucleotides align to TRBD2. The CDR3 runs 19 residues. Germline V gives CDR1 SGHTA, CDR2 FQGTGA. Trimming removed 5 bases from V and 2 bases from J; junction bases left unmatched: 14. As DNA, the CDR3 is TGTGCCAGCAGCCAACAGGGACTAGCGGCAGTGGGAACCTACAATGAGCAGTTCTTC. Its translation is CASSQQGLAAVGTYNEQFF.

J is TRBJ2-3 and V is TRBV11-2; no clear D. Germline lookup yields CDR1 SGHAT and CDR2 FQNNGV. CDR3 length: 16 amino acids. Trimming took off 4 bases at V and 1 base at J, with 15 bases between the two ends. The CDR3: CASSSMRSEGTDTQYF. The CDR3 DNA reads as TGTGCCAGCAGCTCGATGAGGAGCGAGGGCACAGATACGCAGTATTTT.

This clonotype was seen only a few times. The chain carries TRBV6-2 or TRBV6-3 and TRBJ2-5; TRBD1 matches at 7 bases. Trimming took 6 bases from V and 4 from J; bases not matched to a gene: 5. This CDR3 has 13 residues. Germline CDR1 is MNHEY and CDR2 is SVGEGT. DNA for the CDR3: TGTGCCAGCAGGCGAAACAGGGGAGAGACCCAGTACTTC. Its translation: CASRRNRGETQYF.

Note on this clonotype: The junction shows a germline mismatch at one end, possibly a read error. The chain carries TRBV7-1 and TRBJ2-1; D perhaps matches TRBD2 (6 bases). TRBV7-1 is classed as an ORF, of uncertain function. The CDR3 sequence is 14 residues long. The CDR3 sequence: CAISSGLAGGEQFF. DNA of the CDR3: TGTGCCATCAGCTCCGGGCTAGCTGGGGGGGAGCAGTTCTTC.

This clonotype was picked up many times. The V gene is TRBV27, the J gene TRBJ2-4; 8 bases are shared with TRBD1. Germline trimming cut 8 bases from V and 0 bases from J; bases unmatched to any gene: 9. In germline, CDR1 is MNHEY, CDR2 SMNVEV (reference sequence). This CDR3 has 16 residues. CDR3: CASRQGTVRAKNIQYF. The CDR3 DNA reads TGTGCCAGCCGACAGGGGACAGTGAGAGCCAAAAACATTCAGTACTTC.

The chain has TRBV2 and TRBJ2-6; D remains ambiguous. V was cut by 0 bases and J by 4 bases, with 7 bases left in between. Germline V gene sequence: CDR1 SNHLY, CDR2 FYNNEI. This CDR3 has 15 amino acids. CDR3 sequence (DNA): TGTGCCAGCAGTGAAGCCCCTTCGGGGGCCAACGTCCTGACTTTC. Its translation: CASSEAPSGANVLTF.

This chain joins TRBV9 and TRBJ2-1; TRBD2 is a possible D gene (6 bases). The CDR3 loop spans 14 amino acids. Trimming took off 3 bases at V and 8 bases at J, with 15 bases between the two ends. Germline V lookup: CDR1 SGDLS, CDR2 YYNGEE. Here the CDR3 DNA reads TGTGCCAGCAGCGCGAGCGGGTCGGGGCATGAGCAGTTCTTC. Its protein is CASSASGSGHEQFF.